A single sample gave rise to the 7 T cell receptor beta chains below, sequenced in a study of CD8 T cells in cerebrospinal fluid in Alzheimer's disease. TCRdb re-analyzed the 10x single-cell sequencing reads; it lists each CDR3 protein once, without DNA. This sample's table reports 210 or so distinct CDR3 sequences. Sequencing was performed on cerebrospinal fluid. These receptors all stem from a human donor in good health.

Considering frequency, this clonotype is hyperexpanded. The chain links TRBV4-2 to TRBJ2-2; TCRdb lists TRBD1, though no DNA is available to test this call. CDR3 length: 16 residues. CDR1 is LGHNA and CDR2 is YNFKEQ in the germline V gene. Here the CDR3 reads CASSQEPGTNTGELFF.

CDR3 amino acids: CASSLALGTGPEKLFF. This chain uses TRBV7-8 with TRBJ1-4; absent DNA, TCRdb's TRBD1 call cannot be checked. This CDR3 is 16 amino acids long. Germline CDR1 and CDR2: SGHVS and FQNEAQ.

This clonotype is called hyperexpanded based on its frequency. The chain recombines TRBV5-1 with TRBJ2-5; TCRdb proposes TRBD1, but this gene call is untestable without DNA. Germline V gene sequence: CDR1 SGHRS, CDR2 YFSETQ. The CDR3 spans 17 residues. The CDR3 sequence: CASSPGQGRPLQETQYF.

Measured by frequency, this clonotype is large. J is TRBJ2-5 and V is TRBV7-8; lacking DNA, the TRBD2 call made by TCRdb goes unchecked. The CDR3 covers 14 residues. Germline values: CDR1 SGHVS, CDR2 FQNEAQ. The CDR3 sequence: CASSMGLSGETQYF.

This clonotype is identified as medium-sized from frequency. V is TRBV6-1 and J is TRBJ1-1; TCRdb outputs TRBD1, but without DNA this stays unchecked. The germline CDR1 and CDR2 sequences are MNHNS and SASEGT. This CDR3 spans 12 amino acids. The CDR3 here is CASRWDRTEAFF.

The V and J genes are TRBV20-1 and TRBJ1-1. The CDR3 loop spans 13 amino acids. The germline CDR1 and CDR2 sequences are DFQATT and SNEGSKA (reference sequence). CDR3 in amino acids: CSAARQMNTEAFF.

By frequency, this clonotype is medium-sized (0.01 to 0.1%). Here the CDR3 reads CASSRADPNEQYF. This chain uses TRBV7-9 with TRBJ2-7. Germline V gives CDR1 SEHNR, CDR2 FQNEAQ (reference sequence). The CDR3 loop spans 13 amino acids.